The 12 T cell receptor beta chains below were found in one sample sequenced in a study of blood T cells in healthy people across ages. Primed by a sample-barcoded 5' primer and a J-beta primer mix, a second PCR proceeded for roughly 6 to 12 cycles. One entry per CDR3 protein, called by TCRdb with MiXCR from the 5' RACE reads. In the table there are about 670,000 distinct CDR3 sequences, approximately 52% of which are singletons. Sequencing was performed on blood. The source of these receptors is an elderly woman in good health.

About this clonotype itself: A much larger clone lies one base from this, so it may be a read error. The rearrangement joins TRBV28 to TRBJ2-7, with D perhaps TRBD1 (6 bases). The germline V gene has CDR1 MDHEN and CDR2 SYDVKM. The ends were cut back, 11 bases at V and 1 base at J, with 18 bases in the middle. This CDR3 spans 14 amino acids. CDR3 in amino acids: CAGKPAGASYEQYF. DNA of the CDR3: TGTGCCGGCAAACCCGCAGGGGCATCCTACGAGCAGTACTTC.

The chain carries TRBV6-5 and TRBJ2-1; D gene uncertain. The V end was cut by 7 bases, the J end by 8 bases, with 15 bases between. The CDR3 is 13 residues long. Germline CDR1 and CDR2: MNHEY and SVGAGI. The chain's CDR3 is CASTLPGVDEQFF. The CDR3 DNA reads as TGTGCCAGCACCCTCCCGGGCGTCGATGAGCAGTTCTTC.

The CDR3 DNA reads as TGTGCCAGCAGTTCACACGACATGTCCTACGAGCAGTACTTC. It translates to CASSSHDMSYEQYF. This chain uses TRBV6-5 with TRBJ2-7; D not certain. V lost 4 bases and J lost 1, with 11 bases in between. This CDR3 spans 14 amino acids. CDR1 and CDR2 (germline): MNHEY, SVGAGI.

The rearrangement links TRBV28 to TRBJ1-5, with 7 bases fitting TRBD1. J gave up 0 bases and V 3 bases, and 5 bases lay outside the gene matches. CDR3 length: 16 residues. Germline assignment: CDR1 MDHEN and CDR2 SYDVKM. Here the CDR3 reads CASSFQGQYSNQPQHF. The DNA for the CDR3 is TGTGCCAGCAGTTTCCAGGGACAGTATAGCAATCAGCCCCAGCATTTT.

Concerning this clonotype itself: The junction departs from the called germline gene at one end, perhaps through a read error. The chain carries TRBV12-3 or TRBV12-4 and TRBJ1-5; possibly TRBD1 for D (5 bases). The CDR3 is 15 amino acids. CDR3 DNA: TGTGCCGGCAGCAGCACAGGCCATAGCAATCAGCCCCAGCATTTT. Translated, it gives CAGSSTGHSNQPQHF.

CDR3 region: CASSLETGGIYTF. The CDR3 nucleotides are TGTGCCAGCAGCTTAGAGACAGGGGGGATCTACACCTTC. The chain joins TRBV7-9 to TRBJ1-2, with 9 bases matching TRBD1. This CDR3 has 13 amino acids. V shed 1 base and J 10 bases; nucleotides not matched to a gene: 4. Germline V gives CDR1 SEHNR, CDR2 FQNEAQ (reference sequence).

The chain recombines TRBV9 with TRBJ2-4; D is unresolved. The end of the DNA aligns better with TRBJ2-7, so the J call may be wrong. The CDR3 is made up of 14 amino acids. Germline V gives CDR1 SGDLS, CDR2 YYNGEE. CDR3 coding DNA: TGTGCCAGCACCCTCGGACCGGATGGCTACGAGCAGTACTTC. It codes for CASTLGPDGYEQYF.

The V call is TRBV5-1, the J call TRBJ2-1; D perhaps matches TRBD2 (5 bases). V was trimmed by 1 base and J by 2 bases, leaving 10 bases between them. Germline CDR1 and CDR2: SGHRS and YFSETQ. CDR3 length equals 15 residues. The CDR3 DNA reads TGCGCCAGCAGCTTGCGGGATTCTGCCTACAATGAGCAGTTCTTC. This codes for CASSLRDSAYNEQFF.

This clonotype was seen at least ten times. The chain carries TRBV20-1 and TRBJ2-7; D is uncertain. The V end lost 3 bases, the J end lost 4 bases, and 10 bases lay between the germline ends. This CDR3 region has 12 residues. Germline V gene sequence: CDR1 DFQATT, CDR2 SNEGSKA (reference sequence). As DNA, the CDR3 is TGCAGTGCTAGGGCCCCCTGGTACGAGCAGTACTTC. Protein: CSARAPWYEQYF.

V gene TRBV20-1 combines with J gene TRBJ1-2, with D perhaps TRBD1 (6 bases). The V end lost 5 bases, the J end lost 0 bases, and 16 bases lay between the germline ends. The CDR3 spans 15 residues. Germline assignment: CDR1 DFQATT and CDR2 SNEGSKA (reference sequence). The CDR3 DNA reads as TGCAGTGCTCCAACGCAGGGGAACGCTAACTATGGCTACACCTTC. This gives the protein CSAPTQGNANYGYTF.

The J gene is TRBJ2-5, the V gene TRBV7-2; D unclear. Germline CDR1 and CDR2: SGHTA and FQGNSA. V was cut by 1 base and J by 2 bases, with 5 bases left in between. This CDR3 region has 13 residues. For the CDR3, the DNA is TGTGCCAGCAGCTTAGGCTGGCAAGAGACCCAGTACTTC. Translation: CASSLGWQETQYF.

The V and J genes are TRBV28 and TRBJ2-3, with no clear D. The CDR3 extends over 12 amino acids. Trimming took off 10 bases at V and 0 bases at J, with 8 bases between the two ends. In germline, CDR1 is MDHEN, CDR2 SYDVKM. The CDR3 sequence is CATRESTDTQYF. CDR3 nucleotide sequence: TGTGCCACCCGCGAGAGCACAGATACGCAGTATTTT.